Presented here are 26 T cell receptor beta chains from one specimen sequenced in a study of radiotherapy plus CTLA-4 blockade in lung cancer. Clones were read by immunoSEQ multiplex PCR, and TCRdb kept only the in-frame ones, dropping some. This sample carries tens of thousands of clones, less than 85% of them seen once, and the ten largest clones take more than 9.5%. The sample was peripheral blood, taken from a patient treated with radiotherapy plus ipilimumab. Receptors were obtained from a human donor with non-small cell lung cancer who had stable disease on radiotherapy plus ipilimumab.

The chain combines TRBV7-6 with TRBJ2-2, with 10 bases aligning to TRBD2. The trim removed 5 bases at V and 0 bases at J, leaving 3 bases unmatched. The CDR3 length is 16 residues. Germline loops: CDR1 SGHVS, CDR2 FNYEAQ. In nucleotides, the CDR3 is TGTGCCAGCAGCCCCAGCGGGGGGGCGAACACCGGGGAGCTGTTTTTT. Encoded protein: CASSPSGGANTGELFF.

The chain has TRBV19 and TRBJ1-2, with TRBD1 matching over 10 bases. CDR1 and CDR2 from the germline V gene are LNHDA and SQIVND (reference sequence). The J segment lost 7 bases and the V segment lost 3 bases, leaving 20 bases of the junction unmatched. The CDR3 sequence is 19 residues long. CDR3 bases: TGTGCCAGTAGTATTCGCCTCCCCGGGACAGGGGAGAGGTTAGCTGGCTACACCTTC. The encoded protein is CASSIRLPGTGERLAGYTF.

The CDR3 is CASSLVGGNTEAFF. CDR3 sequence (DNA): TGTGCCAGCAGCTTAGTCGGGGGGAACACTGAAGCTTTCTTT. The chain employs TRBV7-9 and TRBJ1-1; D is perhaps TRBD1 (5 bases). The V and J ends lost 1 base and 1 base respectively, with 7 bases between them. Germline V gives CDR1 SEHNR, CDR2 FQNEAQ (reference sequence). This CDR3 spans 14 amino acids.

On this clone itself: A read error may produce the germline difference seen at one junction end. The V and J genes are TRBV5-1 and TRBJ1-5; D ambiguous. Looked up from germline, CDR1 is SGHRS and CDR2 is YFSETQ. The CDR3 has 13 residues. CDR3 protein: CTSSSGGNQPQHF. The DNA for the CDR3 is TGCACCAGCAGCTCCGGGGGCAATCAGCCCCAGCATTTT.

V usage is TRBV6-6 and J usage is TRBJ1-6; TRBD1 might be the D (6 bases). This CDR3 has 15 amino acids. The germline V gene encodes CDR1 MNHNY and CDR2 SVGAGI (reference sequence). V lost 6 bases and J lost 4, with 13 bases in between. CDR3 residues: CASRPDTGYNSPLHF. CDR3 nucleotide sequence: TGTGCCAGCAGACCTGACACAGGGTATAATTCACCCCTCCACTTT.

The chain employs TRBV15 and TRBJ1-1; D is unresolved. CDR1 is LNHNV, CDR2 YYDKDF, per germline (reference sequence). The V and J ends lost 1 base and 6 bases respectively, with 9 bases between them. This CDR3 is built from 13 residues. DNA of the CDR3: TGTGCCACCAGCAGAGGTCCCTACCCTGAAGCTTTCTTT. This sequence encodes CATSRGPYPEAFF.

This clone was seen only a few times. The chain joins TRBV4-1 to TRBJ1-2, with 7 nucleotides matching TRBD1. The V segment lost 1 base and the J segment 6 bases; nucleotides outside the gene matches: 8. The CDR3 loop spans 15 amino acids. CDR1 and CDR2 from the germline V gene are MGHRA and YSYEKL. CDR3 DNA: TGCGCCAGCAGCCAAGGTCTTACAGGGGCGGATGGCTACACCTTC. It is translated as CASSQGLTGADGYTF.

CDR3 loop: CASSVTSGGKADTQYF. The DNA of the CDR3 is TGTGCCAGCAGTGTGACTAGCGGGGGGAAGGCAGATACGCAGTATTTT. This chain joins TRBV28 and TRBJ2-3; 13 bases are a match to TRBD2. This CDR3 is built from 16 residues. Germline V gene data show CDR1 as MDHEN and CDR2 as SYDVKM. V dropped 5 bases and J dropped 4; count of bases not matched to a gene: 6.

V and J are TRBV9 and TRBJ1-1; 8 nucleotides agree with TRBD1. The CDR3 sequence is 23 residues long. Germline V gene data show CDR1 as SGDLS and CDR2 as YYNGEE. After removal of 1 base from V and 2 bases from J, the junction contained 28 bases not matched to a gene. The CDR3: CASSVCGEDRAWFMVWYNTEAFF. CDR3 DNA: TGTGCCAGCAGCGTATGCGGAGAGGACAGGGCATGGTTTATGGTATGGTATAACACTGAAGCTTTCTTT.

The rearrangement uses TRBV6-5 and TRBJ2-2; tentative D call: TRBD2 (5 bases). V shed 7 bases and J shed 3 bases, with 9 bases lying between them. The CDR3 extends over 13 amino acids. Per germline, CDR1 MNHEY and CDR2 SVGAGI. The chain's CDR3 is CASKEGYTGELFF. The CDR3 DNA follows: TGTGCCAGCAAAGAGGGTTACACCGGGGAGCTGTTTTTT.

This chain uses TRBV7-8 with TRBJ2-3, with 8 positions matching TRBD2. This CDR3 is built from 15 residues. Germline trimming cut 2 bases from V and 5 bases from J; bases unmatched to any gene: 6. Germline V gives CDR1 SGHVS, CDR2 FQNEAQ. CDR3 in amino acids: CASSLSGGGGDTQYF. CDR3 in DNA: TGTGCCAGCAGCTTAAGCGGGGGCGGTGGAGATACGCAGTATTTT. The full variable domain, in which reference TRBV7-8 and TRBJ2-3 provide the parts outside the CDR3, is GAGVSQSPRYKVAKRGQDVALRCDPISGHVSLFWYQQALGQGPEFLTYFQNEAQLDKSGLPSDRFFAERPEGSVSTLKIQRTQQEDSAVYLCASSLSGGGGDTQYFGPGTRLTVL.

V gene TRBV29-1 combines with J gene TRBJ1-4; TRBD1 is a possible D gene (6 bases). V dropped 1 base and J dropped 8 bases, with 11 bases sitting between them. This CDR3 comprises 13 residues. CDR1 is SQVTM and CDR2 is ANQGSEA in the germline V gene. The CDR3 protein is CSVEGGAGEKLFF. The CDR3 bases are TGCAGCGTTGAAGGGGGGGCAGGGGAAAAACTGTTTTTT.

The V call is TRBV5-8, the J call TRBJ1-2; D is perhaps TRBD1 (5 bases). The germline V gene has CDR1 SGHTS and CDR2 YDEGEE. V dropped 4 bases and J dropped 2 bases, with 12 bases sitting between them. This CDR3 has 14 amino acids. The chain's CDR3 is CASSPGALNYGYTF. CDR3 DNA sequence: TGTGCCAGCAGCCCCGGGGCGCTAAACTATGGCTACACCTTC.

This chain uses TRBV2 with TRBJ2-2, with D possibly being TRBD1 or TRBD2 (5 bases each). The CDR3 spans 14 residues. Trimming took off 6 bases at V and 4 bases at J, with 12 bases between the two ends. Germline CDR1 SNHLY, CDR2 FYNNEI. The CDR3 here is CASRGVQGTGELFF. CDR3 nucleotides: TGTGCCAGCAGGGGGGTTCAGGGCACCGGGGAGCTGTTTTTT.

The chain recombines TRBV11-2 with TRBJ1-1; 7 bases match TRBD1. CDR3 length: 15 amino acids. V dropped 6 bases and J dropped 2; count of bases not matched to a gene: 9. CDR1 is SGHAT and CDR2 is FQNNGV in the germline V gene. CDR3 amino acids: CASRTGQLQNTEAFF. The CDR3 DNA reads TGTGCCAGCAGGACGGGACAGTTACAAAACACTGAAGCTTTCTTT.

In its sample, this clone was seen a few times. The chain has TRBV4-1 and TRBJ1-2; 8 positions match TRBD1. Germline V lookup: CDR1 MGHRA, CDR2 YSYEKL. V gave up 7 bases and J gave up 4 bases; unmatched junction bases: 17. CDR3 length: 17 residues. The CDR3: CASTQGALSRRVYGYTF. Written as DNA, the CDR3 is TGCGCCAGCACCCAGGGGGCCCTAAGCCGCCGTGTCTATGGCTACACCTTC.

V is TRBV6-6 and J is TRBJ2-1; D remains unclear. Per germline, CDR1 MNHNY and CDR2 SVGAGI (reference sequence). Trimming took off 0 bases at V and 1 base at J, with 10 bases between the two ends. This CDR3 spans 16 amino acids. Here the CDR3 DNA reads TGTGCCAGCAGTTACTCGAGAACAGCGTCCTACAATGAGCAGTTCTTC. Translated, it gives CASSYSRTASYNEQFF.

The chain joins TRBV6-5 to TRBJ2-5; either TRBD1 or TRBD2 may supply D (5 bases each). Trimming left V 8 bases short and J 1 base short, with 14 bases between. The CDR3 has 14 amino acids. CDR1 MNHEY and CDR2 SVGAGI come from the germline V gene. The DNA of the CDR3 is TGTGCCAGCCACGCGGGTGGGGCCCAAGAGACCCAGTACTTC. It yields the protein CASHAGGAQETQYF.

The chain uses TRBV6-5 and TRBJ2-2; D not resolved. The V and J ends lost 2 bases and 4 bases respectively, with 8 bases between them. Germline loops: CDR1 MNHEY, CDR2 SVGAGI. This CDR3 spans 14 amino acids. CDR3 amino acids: CASSYGTGTGELFF. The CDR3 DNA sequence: TGTGCCAGCAGTTACGGAACGGGCACCGGGGAGCTGTTTTTT.

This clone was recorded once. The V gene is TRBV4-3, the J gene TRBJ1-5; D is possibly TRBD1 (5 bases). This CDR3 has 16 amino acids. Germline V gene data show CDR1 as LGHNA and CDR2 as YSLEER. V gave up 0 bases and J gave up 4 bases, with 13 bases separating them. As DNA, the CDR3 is TGCGCCAGCAGCCAAGAAACCGGGGGACTTAATCAGCCCCAGCATTTT. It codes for CASSQETGGLNQPQHF.

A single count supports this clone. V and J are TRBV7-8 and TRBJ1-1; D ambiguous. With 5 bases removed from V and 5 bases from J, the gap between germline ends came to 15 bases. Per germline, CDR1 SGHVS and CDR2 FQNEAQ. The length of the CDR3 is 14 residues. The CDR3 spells CASSLTTRGTEAFF. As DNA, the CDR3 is TGTGCCAGCAGCCTAACGACCCGAGGGACTGAAGCTTTCTTT.

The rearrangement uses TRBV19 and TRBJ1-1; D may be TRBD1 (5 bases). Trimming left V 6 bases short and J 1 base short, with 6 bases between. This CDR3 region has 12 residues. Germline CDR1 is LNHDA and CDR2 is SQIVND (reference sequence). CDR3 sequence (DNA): TGTGCCAGTAGGAGGGGGAACACTGAAGCTTTCTTT. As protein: CASRRGNTEAFF.

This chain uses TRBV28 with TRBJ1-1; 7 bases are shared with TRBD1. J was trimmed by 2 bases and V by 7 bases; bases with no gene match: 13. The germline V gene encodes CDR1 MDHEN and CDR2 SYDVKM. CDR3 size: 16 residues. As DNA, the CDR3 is TGTGCCAGCACCACTTCATCCGGGACAGCTAACACTGAAGCTTTCTTT. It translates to CASTTSSGTANTEAFF.

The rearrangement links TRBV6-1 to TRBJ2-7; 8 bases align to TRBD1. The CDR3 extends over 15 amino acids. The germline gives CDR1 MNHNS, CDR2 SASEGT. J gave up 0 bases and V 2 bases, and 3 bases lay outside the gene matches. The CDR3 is CASSEQGASSYEQYV. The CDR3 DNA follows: TGTGCCAGCAGTGAACAGGGGGCCAGCTCCTACGAGCAGTACGTC.

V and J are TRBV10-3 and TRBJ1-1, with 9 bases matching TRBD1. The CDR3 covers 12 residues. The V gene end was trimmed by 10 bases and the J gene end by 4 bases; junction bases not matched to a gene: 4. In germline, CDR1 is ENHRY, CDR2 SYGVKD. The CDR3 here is CATRDRVTEAFF. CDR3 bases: TGTGCCACCCGGGACAGGGTCACTGAAGCTTTCTTT.

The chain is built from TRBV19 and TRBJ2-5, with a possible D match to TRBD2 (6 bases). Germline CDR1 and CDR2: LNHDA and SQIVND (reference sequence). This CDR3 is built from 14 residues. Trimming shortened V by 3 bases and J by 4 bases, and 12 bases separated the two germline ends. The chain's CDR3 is CASSIQAGGETQYF. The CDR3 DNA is TGTGCCAGTAGTATTCAGGCCGGGGGAGAGACCCAGTACTTC.